Below, 18 T cell receptor beta chains from the same sample are listed, as sequenced in a study of shared clonotypes between healthy human individuals. Profiled with immunoSEQ multiplex PCR; TCRdb holds only in-frame clones, not every one. This table holds 2 million to 2.5 million clones, approximately 93% found once. The sample was naive CD4+ T cells from PBMCs. Subset reported: CD45RA+ positively selected. Receptors were obtained from a young man in good health. Some clones in this sample may be carry-over from other donors' samples.

The gene calls are TRBV25-1 and TRBJ2-5; perhaps TRBD1 as D (6 bases). Near its end, the DNA agrees better with TRBJ2-7, so the J call may be wrong. Germline V gene lookup returns CDR1 MGHDK and CDR2 SYGVNS. CDR3 length: 14 residues. This CDR3 is CASSEPRGSYEQYF. The CDR3 region has the DNA TGTGCCAGCAGTGAACCCAGGGGATCCTACGAGCAGTACTTC.

V and J are TRBV9 and TRBJ1-5, with D perhaps matching TRBD1 (6 bases). Trimming took 4 bases from V and 1 from J, leaving 9 bases between them. CDR3 length equals 14 residues. Per germline, CDR1 SGDLS and CDR2 YYNGEE. This CDR3 is CASSRGGSNQPQHF. DNA for the CDR3: TGTGCCAGCAGCAGAGGGGGAAGCAATCAGCCCCAGCATTTT. The full variable domain, its missing parts supplied by reference TRBV9 and TRBJ1-5, is DSGVTQTPKHLITATGQRVTLRCSPRSGDLSVYWYQQSLDQGLQFLIQYYNGEERAKGNILERFSAQQFPDLHSELNLSSLELGDSALYFCASSRGGSNQPQHFGDGTRLSIL.

The gene calls are TRBV27 and TRBJ2-3; TRBD2 matches 8 bases. The CDR3 sequence is 15 residues long. J gave up 5 bases and V 5 bases, and 9 bases lay outside the gene matches. Germline-derived CDR1 and CDR2 are MNHEY and SMNVEV (reference sequence). CDR3 sequence: CASSVSGTRRDTQYF. The CDR3 nucleotides read TGTGCCAGCAGTGTTTCCGGGACTAGGAGAGATACGCAGTATTTT.

This chain links TRBV27 with TRBJ1-2, with TRBD1 matching over 9 bases. The germline CDR1 and CDR2 sequences are MNHEY and SMNVEV (reference sequence). CDR3 length: 15 residues. The V segment lost 5 bases and the J segment 6 bases; nucleotides outside the gene matches: 10. This chain's CDR3 is CASSRSGTGFDGYTF. CDR3 DNA sequence: TGTGCCAGCAGTCGCTCAGGGACAGGGTTTGATGGCTACACCTTC.

With regard to this clone: The sample holds other DNA sequences that translate to the same CDR3. The rearrangement links TRBV7-3 to TRBJ2-3, with 11 bases lining up with TRBD2. The CDR3 runs to 15 residues. V dropped 5 bases and J dropped 3; count of bases not matched to a gene: 4. Germline V gene sequence: CDR1 SGHTA, CDR2 FQGTGA. CDR3 residues: CASSLGTSGTDTQYF. CDR3 bases: TGTGCCAGCAGCCTCGGGACTAGCGGAACAGATACGCAGTATTTT. Supplemented by reference TRBV7-3 and TRBJ2-3, the full variable domain reads GAGVSQTPSNKVTEKGKYVELRCDPISGHTALYWYRQSLGQGPEFLIYFQGTGAADDSGLPNDRFFAVRPEGSVSTLKIQRTERGDSAVYLCASSLGTSGTDTQYFGPGTRLTVL.

The V gene is TRBV6-1, the J gene TRBJ2-5, with 9 bases that match TRBD1. V lost 2 bases, J lost 4 bases, and 5 bases stayed unmatched. CDR3 size: 15 residues. CDR1 MNHNS and CDR2 SASEGT come from the germline V gene. This chain's CDR3 is CASSEFADRGETQYF. The DNA for the CDR3 is TGTGCCAGCAGTGAATTCGCGGACAGGGGAGAGACCCAGTACTTC.

The chain couples TRBV7-8 to TRBJ1-1; the D gene is possibly TRBD1 (5 bases). Per germline, CDR1 SGHVS and CDR2 FQNEAQ. The CDR3 is 14 residues long. With 5 bases removed from V and 4 bases from J, the gap between germline ends came to 14 bases. The CDR3 region has the DNA TGTGCCAGCAGCATCGCGGGGGTGGGCACTGAAGCTTTCTTT. It is translated as CASSIAGVGTEAFF.

V and J are TRBV21-1 and TRBJ2-7. TRBV21-1 is shown as a pseudogene. This CDR3 is built from 16 residues. The CDR3 region is CASSKKRPSGPYEQYF. For the CDR3, the DNA is TGTGCCAGCAGCAAAAAAAGACCGTCCGGGCCCTACGAGCAGTACTTC.

The chain carries TRBV29-1 and TRBJ1-3; TRBD1 matches 7 bases. Trimming cost V 4 bases and J 2 bases; bases outside gene matches: 2. CDR3 length: 13 amino acids. Germline V gives CDR1 SQVTM, CDR2 ANQGSEA. The DNA of the CDR3 is TGCAGCGTTGGGGACAGTACTGGAAACACCATATATTTT. Protein sequence: CSVGDSTGNTIYF.

The gene calls are TRBV10-3 and TRBJ2-7, with D uncertain. Germline V lookup: CDR1 ENHRY, CDR2 SYGVKD. With 2 bases removed from V and 3 bases from J, the gap between germline ends came to 8 bases. There are 13 residues in the CDR3. The CDR3: CAISEETDYEQYF. The CDR3 DNA is TGTGCCATCAGTGAGGAGACGGACTACGAGCAGTACTTC.

The chain uses TRBV6-5 and TRBJ2-7; D unclear. The CDR3 consists of 11 residues. Germline V gene lookup returns CDR1 MNHEY and CDR2 SVGAGI. Trimming took off 5 bases at V and 5 bases at J, with 7 bases between the two ends. The CDR3 loop reads CASSPSHEQYF. In DNA, the CDR3 is TGTGCCAGCAGTCCTTCCCACGAGCAGTACTTC.

V usage is TRBV19 and J usage is TRBJ1-5, with D perhaps matching TRBD1 (5 bases). The V gene's germline CDR1 is LNHDA and CDR2 SQIVND (reference sequence). CDR3 size: 16 residues. V lost 6 bases and J lost 6, with 21 bases in between. The CDR3 DNA reads TGTGCCAGTAGATGGACCGCAGCGGGGGGATTTCAGCCCCAGCATTTT. It is translated as CASRWTAAGGFQPQHF.

This chain uses TRBV7-9 with TRBJ1-2, with a possible D match to TRBD1 (5 bases). This CDR3 spans 13 amino acids. With 1 base removed from V and 4 bases from J, the gap between germline ends came to 7 bases. Germline CDR1 SEHNR, CDR2 FQNEAQ (reference sequence). CDR3 nucleotides: TGTGCCAGCAGCTTAGATCAGGGCTATGGCTACACCTTC. Translation gives CASSLDQGYGYTF.

The V and J genes are TRBV28 and TRBJ2-2; the match to TRBD2 covers 8 bases. Germline V gene sequence: CDR1 MDHEN, CDR2 SYDVKM. V was clipped by 9 bases and J by 5 bases; unmatched bases: 11. The CDR3 is 15 residues long. The CDR3 is CASHGGVRRTGELFF. DNA for the CDR3: TGTGCCAGTCACGGGGGGGTTAGGAGGACCGGGGAGCTGTTTTTT.

The chain employs TRBV4-1 and TRBJ2-7; D uncertain. V was pared by 4 bases and J by 2 bases, with 15 bases between. This CDR3 has 15 residues. Germline V gene data show CDR1 as MGHRA and CDR2 as YSYEKL. This CDR3 reads CASSPAYDGAYEQYF. CDR3 nucleotides: TGCGCCAGCAGCCCAGCCTATGACGGAGCCTACGAGCAGTACTTC.

This rearrangement joins TRBV28 to TRBJ2-1, with 7 nucleotides matching TRBD2. Germline V CDR1 and CDR2: MDHEN, SYDVKM. J gave up 6 bases and V 6 bases, and 8 bases lay outside the gene matches. The CDR3 has 14 residues. The CDR3 here is CASRSSGPGNEQFF. CDR3 sequence (DNA): TGTGCCAGCAGATCTAGCGGTCCCGGCAATGAGCAGTTCTTC.

This rearrangement joins TRBV20-1 to TRBJ1-1, with D uncertain. The V gene's germline CDR1 is DFQATT and CDR2 SNEGSKA (reference sequence). This CDR3 region has 11 residues. V was trimmed by 6 bases and J by 0 bases, leaving 5 bases between them. CDR3: CSAFLNTEAFF. CDR3 bases: TGCAGTGCCTTCCTGAACACTGAAGCTTTCTTT.

The chain uses TRBV14 and TRBJ2-7; D perhaps matches TRBD1 (5 bases). CDR1 and CDR2 from the germline V gene are SGHDN and FVKESK. The CDR3 contains 16 residues. With 1 base removed from V and 2 bases from J, the gap between germline ends came to 15 bases. The CDR3 nucleotides read TGTGCCAGCAGCCAAGTTGCAGGGAAAGGGACCTACGAGCAGTACTTC. This codes for CASSQVAGKGTYEQYF.